This is a list of T cell receptor beta chains from one sample in a study of cytomegalovirus exposure and HLA in healthy donors. The data were produced by immunoSEQ multiplex PCR, yet TCRdb's version contains in-frame clones alone and is incomplete. Of approximately 110,000 clones listed, roughly 76% are singletons. Sequenced sample: PBMCs. The source of these receptors is a woman aged 45-60 years in good health and CMV-seropositive. CDR3s include the opening cysteine and the closing phenylalanine or tryptophan. Fields, in order: D gene, clone size, V gene, J gene, CDR3 DNA, CDR3 protein. The D gene is left open where the match is weak. The size entry is marked missing in some rows and otherwise reads once, few, many or a size class.

>-|-|TRBV9|TRBJ1-2
TGTGCCAGCAGCGTAGCTCTCTATGGCTACACCTTC
CASSVALYGYTF
>-|few|TRBV4-2|TRBJ2-1
TGTGCCAGCAGCCGGATGGGGGGGCAGGGTGAGCAGTTCTTC
CASSRMGGQGEQFF
>TRBD1|-|TRBV18|TRBJ2-4
TGTGCCAGCTCACGGACAGGGTCATCCAAAAACATTCAGTACTTC
CASSRTGSSKNIQYF
>-|-|TRBV9|TRBJ2-2
TGTGCCAGCAGCCCCACCCGACAGAACACCGGGGAGCTGTTTTTT
CASSPTRQNTGELFF
>TRBD2|few|TRBV9|TRBJ2-3
TGTGCCAGCAGCGGACCTAGCGGGAGCATACTCTCCACAGATACGCAGTATTTT
CASSGPSGSILSTDTQYF
>-|few|TRBV11-2|TRBJ1-4
TGTGCCAGCAGCTTAGATTATCAGCAGGCAACTAATGAAAAACTGTTTTTT
CASSLDYQQATNEKLFF
>-|-|TRBV27|TRBJ2-7
TGTGCCAGCAGTTTTGGTGGGGGCGGAGGCCCCGAGCAGTACTTC
CASSFGGGGGPEQYF
>TRBD2|-|TRBV6-1|TRBJ2-7
TGTGCCAGCAGCGAGGGTGCTAGCGGAGCCTACGAGCAGTACTTC
CASSEGASGAYEQYF
>TRBD1|-|TRBV7-2|TRBJ2-1
TGTGCCAGCAGCTCCTGGGACAGGGGTACGGATGAGCAGTTCTTC
CASSSWDRGTDEQFF
>-|-|TRBV7-8|TRBJ2-1
TGTGCCAGCAGCTTAGTAGGCGGGGCGACCTACAATGAGCAGTTCTTC
CASSLVGGATYNEQFF
>-|-|TRBV7-8|TRBJ2-7
TGTGCCAGCAGCTTTATGGCGGGAAACGAGCAGTACTTC
CASSFMAGNEQYF
>TRBD1|few|TRBV29-1|TRBJ1-1
TGCAGCGTTGAAGGATCACAGGGGGCTGAAGCTTTCTTT
CSVEGSQGAEAFF
>-|few|TRBV11-2|TRBJ2-3
TGTGCCAGCAGCAAGGACAGCCGCACAGATACGCAGTATTTT
CASSKDSRTDTQYF
>-|once|TRBV7-9|TRBJ2-5
TGTTCCAGCAGCTTAGAGCTAGCCCCGGAGACCCAGTACTTC
CSSSLELAPETQYF
>-|-|TRBV27|TRBJ2-2
TGTGCCAGCAGTTCAAACACCGGGGAGCTGTTTTTT
CASSSNTGELFF
>-|-|TRBV29-1|TRBJ2-1
TGCAGCGTTGAAGTTACCTACAATGAGCAGTTCTTC
CSVEVTYNEQFF
>TRBD2|-|TRBV7-9|TRBJ2-1
TGTGCCAGCAGCCCAGTAGCGGGAGTGGTCCATGAGCAGTTCTTC
CASSPVAGVVHEQFF
>TRBD1|-|TRBV9|TRBJ1-4
TGTGCCAGCAGCTTACGGGACAGTAATGAAAAACTGTTTTTT
CASSLRDSNEKLFF
>-|few|TRBV7-2|TRBJ2-1
TGTGCCAGCAGCTTAGACAGCTCCTTCTACAATGAGCAGTTCTTC
CASSLDSSFYNEQFF
>-|-|TRBV5-6|TRBJ2-4
TGTGCCAGCAGCTTGGGAACACAGGGTGACAAAAACATTCAGTACTTT
CASSLGTQGDKNIQYF
>TRBD1|-|TRBV7-9|TRBJ2-5
TGTGCCAGCAGCTTATGGGCCCGGACAGGCCAAGAGACCCAGTACTTC
CASSLWARTGQETQYF
>TRBD1|few|TRBV5-6|TRBJ2-3
TGTGCCAGCAGCTTCAGGGGGACAGCTTTAGATACGCAGTATTTT
CASSFRGTALDTQYF
>-|-|TRBV7-9|TRBJ1-5
TGTGCCAGCAGCTCCGGGAAAGGAAATCAGCCCCAGCATTTT
CASSSGKGNQPQHF
>-|-|TRBV7-3|TRBJ2-7
TGTGCCAGCAGCTACCAGGAGGGCAACGAGCAGTACTTC
CASSYQEGNEQYF
>-|-|TRBV7-2|TRBJ2-5
TGTGCCAGCGGCATTCTAGGGACCCAGTACTTC
CASGILGTQYF
>TRBD1|few|TRBV5-1|TRBJ1-1
TGCGCCAGCAGCTTGGGGACAGGGGGCTACACTGAAGCTTTCTTT
CASSLGTGGYTEAFF